These T cell receptor beta chains were read from a single sample in a study of blood T cell repertoires in COVID-19. The table came from immunoSEQ multiplex PCR; TCRdb's copy has only in-frame clones and leaves some out. The sample has some 130,000 clones; around 87% are singletons. The sample comprised peripheral blood. These receptors all come from a woman between 55 and 75 years old with acute or convalescent COVID-19. Both conserved end residues are part of each CDR3. Each record gives: clone size, D gene, V gene, J gene, CDR3 DNA, CDR3 protein. A D gene is named only where the DNA matches it firmly. Expanded clones get a size class; other rows say once, few or many, or leave the size out.

clone_size: NA; d_call: TRBD2; v_call: TRBV9; j_call: TRBJ2-3; cdr3_nt: TGTGCCAGCAGCGTAGAATCGGCGGGAGTGGGGCCAGATACGCAGTATTTT; cdr3_aa: CASSVESAGVGPDTQYF
clone_size: NA; d_call: TRBD1; v_call: TRBV11-2; j_call: TRBJ1-1; cdr3_nt: TGTGCCAGCAGCTTAGATCCTCAGGGGGTGACTGAAGCTTTCTTT; cdr3_aa: CASSLDPQGVTEAFF
clone_size: NA; d_call: NA; v_call: TRBV19; j_call: TRBJ2-7; cdr3_nt: TGTGCCAGTAGCCCGGGACACCCTGATTCGTACGAGCAGTACTTC; cdr3_aa: CASSPGHPDSYEQYF
clone_size: once; d_call: NA; v_call: TRBV19; j_call: TRBJ1-2; cdr3_nt: TGTGCCAGTAGTATGGGTCTGCTCAGGGGTAACTATGGCTACACCTTC; cdr3_aa: CASSMGLLRGNYGYTF
clone_size: NA; d_call: TRBD2; v_call: TRBV20-1; j_call: TRBJ2-3; cdr3_nt: TGCAGTGCTAGTTCGCGGGAGGGAACGGATACGCAGTATTTT; cdr3_aa: CSASSREGTDTQYF
clone_size: NA; d_call: NA; v_call: TRBV7-2; j_call: TRBJ2-7; cdr3_nt: TGTGCCAGCAGCTTAGAGGCAGGGTACGAGCAGTACTTC; cdr3_aa: CASSLEAGYEQYF
clone_size: few; d_call: TRBD2; v_call: TRBV6-5; j_call: TRBJ2-1; cdr3_nt: TGTGCCAGCAGAACCACTAGCGGCTCCTACAATGAGCAGTTCTTC; cdr3_aa: CASRTTSGSYNEQFF
clone_size: NA; d_call: NA; v_call: TRBV9; j_call: TRBJ2-5; cdr3_nt: TGTGCCAGCAGCCCTGGACAGCAAGAGACCCAGTACTTC; cdr3_aa: CASSPGQQETQYF
clone_size: NA; d_call: TRBD1; v_call: TRBV7-8; j_call: TRBJ2-7; cdr3_nt: TGTGCCAGCACCCTCAGGGGGATCTACGAGCAGTACTTC; cdr3_aa: CASTLRGIYEQYF
clone_size: NA; d_call: NA; v_call: TRBV3-1/TRBV3-2; j_call: TRBJ1-4; cdr3_nt: TGTGCCAGCAGCCGCGGAAATGAAAAACTGTTTTTT; cdr3_aa: CASSRGNEKLFF
clone_size: NA; d_call: TRBD2; v_call: TRBV19; j_call: TRBJ2-1; cdr3_nt: TGTGCCAGTAGTTCAGCGGGAGGAAGCTACAATGAGCAGTTCTTC; cdr3_aa: CASSSAGGSYNEQFF
clone_size: NA; d_call: NA; v_call: TRBV15; j_call: TRBJ2-7; cdr3_nt: TGTGCCACCTCCTCACGAGAGAGGGGGACAAACGAGCAGTACTTC; cdr3_aa: CATSSRERGTNEQYF
clone_size: NA; d_call: TRBD2; v_call: TRBV5-1; j_call: TRBJ2-1; cdr3_nt: TGCGCCAGCAGCCACGGACTAGCGGTAAGCTCCTACAATGAGCAGTTCTTC; cdr3_aa: CASSHGLAVSSYNEQFF
clone_size: NA; d_call: NA; v_call: TRBV28; j_call: TRBJ2-3; cdr3_nt: TGTGCCAGCAGGAGCGTAGGTTCCACAGATACGCAGTATTTT; cdr3_aa: CASRSVGSTDTQYF
clone_size: NA; d_call: NA; v_call: TRBV6-5; j_call: TRBJ1-2; cdr3_nt: TGTGCCAGCAGCCCGGGGGGGTATGGCTACACCTTC; cdr3_aa: CASSPGGYGYTF
clone_size: NA; d_call: NA; v_call: TRBV7-9; j_call: TRBJ1-4; cdr3_nt: TGTGCCAGCAGCTTGGGGGGGTTGGATGAAAAACTGTTTTTT; cdr3_aa: CASSLGGLDEKLFF
clone_size: NA; d_call: NA; v_call: TRBV6-5; j_call: TRBJ1-1; cdr3_nt: TGTGCCAGCAGAGGAGAATGGCCCGGGGGCACTGAAGCTTTCTTT; cdr3_aa: CASRGEWPGGTEAFF
clone_size: NA; d_call: NA; v_call: TRBV18; j_call: TRBJ1-4; cdr3_nt: TGTGCCAGCTCACCAGCTAGAGAAAAACTGTTTTTT; cdr3_aa: CASSPAREKLFF
clone_size: NA; d_call: NA; v_call: TRBV4-2; j_call: TRBJ1-1; cdr3_nt: TGTGCCAGCAGCCAAGATTCGGACACTGAAGCTTTCTTT; cdr3_aa: CASSQDSDTEAFF
clone_size: NA; d_call: NA; v_call: TRBV19; j_call: TRBJ1-2; cdr3_nt: TGTGCCAGTAGTAACCTGGAGGGGTACTATGGCTACACCTTC; cdr3_aa: CASSNLEGYYGYTF
clone_size: NA; d_call: NA; v_call: TRBV27; j_call: TRBJ2-1; cdr3_nt: TGTGCCAGCTCTGGCTCGTACAATGAGCAGTTCTTC; cdr3_aa: CASSGSYNEQFF
clone_size: NA; d_call: TRBD1; v_call: TRBV5-1; j_call: TRBJ1-3; cdr3_nt: TGCGCCAGCAGCATATCGGACAGGGCGGGGTACGATTTCTCTGGAAACACCATATATTTT; cdr3_aa: CASSISDRAGYDFSGNTIYF
clone_size: NA; d_call: TRBD1; v_call: TRBV3-1/TRBV3-2; j_call: TRBJ1-1; cdr3_nt: TGTGCCAGCAGCCCGGGGGACAGGATAAACACTGAAGCTTTCTTT; cdr3_aa: CASSPGDRINTEAFF
clone_size: NA; d_call: NA; v_call: TRBV29-1; j_call: TRBJ1-2; cdr3_nt: TGCAGCGCTGTAAACCCTCCGGGACAAGATCCTAACTATGGCTACACCTTC; cdr3_aa: CSAVNPPGQDPNYGYTF
clone_size: NA; d_call: TRBD2; v_call: TRBV5-1; j_call: TRBJ2-1; cdr3_nt: TGCGCCAGCAGCTTGGGAGCGGGAGGATCTGAGCAGTTCTTC; cdr3_aa: CASSLGAGGSEQFF
clone_size: NA; d_call: NA; v_call: TRBV30; j_call: TRBJ1-6; cdr3_nt: TGTGCCTGGTCGGTGAATTCACCCCTCCACTTT; cdr3_aa: CAWSVNSPLHF
clone_size: NA; d_call: TRBD2; v_call: TRBV2; j_call: TRBJ2-5; cdr3_nt: TGTGCCAGCAGGACGGGACTAGCAGAGACCCAGTACTTC; cdr3_aa: CASRTGLAETQYF
clone_size: NA; d_call: NA; v_call: TRBV9; j_call: TRBJ1-3; cdr3_nt: TGTGCCAGCAGCGTAGGTAGACAAACCTCTGGAAACACCATATATTTT; cdr3_aa: CASSVGRQTSGNTIYF
clone_size: NA; d_call: TRBD2; v_call: TRBV6-5; j_call: TRBJ2-1; cdr3_nt: TGTGCCAGCAGCCTAGCGGGACGAGACAATGAGCAGTTCTTC; cdr3_aa: CASSLAGRDNEQFF
clone_size: NA; d_call: TRBD1; v_call: TRBV5-1; j_call: TRBJ1-2; cdr3_nt: TGCGCCAGCAGCTCGGGACAGCGGATCTCTAACTATGGCTACACCTTC; cdr3_aa: CASSSGQRISNYGYTF
clone_size: NA; d_call: TRBD1; v_call: TRBV19; j_call: TRBJ2-3; cdr3_nt: TGTGCCAGTAGTTCCCGACAGGGACGGACAGATACGCAGTATTTT; cdr3_aa: CASSSRQGRTDTQYF
clone_size: once; d_call: NA; v_call: TRBV21-1; j_call: TRBJ2-4; cdr3_nt: TGTGCCAGCAGCAAAGAAGGGACAGGGAAAAACATTCAGTACTTC; cdr3_aa: CASSKEGTGKNIQYF
clone_size: NA; d_call: NA; v_call: TRBV7-3; j_call: TRBJ2-1; cdr3_nt: TGTGCCAGCAGCGTCAGGAGGGCCGGGAACAATGAGCAGTTCTTC; cdr3_aa: CASSVRRAGNNEQFF
clone_size: NA; d_call: TRBD1; v_call: TRBV9; j_call: TRBJ2-5; cdr3_nt: TGTGCCAGCAGCGTAGCGGGGACAGGTGATGGAGAGACCCAGTACTTC; cdr3_aa: CASSVAGTGDGETQYF
clone_size: few; d_call: NA; v_call: TRBV25-1; j_call: TRBJ1-1; cdr3_nt: TGTGCCAGCAGTGAATATAAAACAGGAACTGAAGCTTTCTTT; cdr3_aa: CASSEYKTGTEAFF
clone_size: NA; d_call: NA; v_call: TRBV6-5; j_call: TRBJ1-2; cdr3_nt: TGTGCCAGCAGTTACGCTGGGGCAAAGGATGGCTACACCTTC; cdr3_aa: CASSYAGAKDGYTF
clone_size: NA; d_call: TRBD1; v_call: TRBV14; j_call: TRBJ2-3; cdr3_nt: TGTGCCAGCAGCCAGGGATTGACAGGGTGGGCTACGCAGTATTTT; cdr3_aa: CASSQGLTGWATQYF
clone_size: NA; d_call: NA; v_call: TRBV3-1/TRBV3-2; j_call: TRBJ2-1; cdr3_nt: TGTGCCAGCAGCCACCCATCTAGACTAGTACAGGATGAGCAGTTCTTC; cdr3_aa: CASSHPSRLVQDEQFF
clone_size: NA; d_call: NA; v_call: TRBV25-1; j_call: TRBJ1-3; cdr3_nt: TGTGCCAGCAGTGTCGGTCGCTCTGGAAACACCATATATTTT; cdr3_aa: CASSVGRSGNTIYF
clone_size: NA; d_call: TRBD1; v_call: TRBV5-1; j_call: TRBJ1-2; cdr3_nt: TGCGCCAGCAGCGACCCGGGACAGGGGCAGGTCTACACCTTC; cdr3_aa: CASSDPGQGQVYTF
clone_size: NA; d_call: NA; v_call: TRBV28; j_call: TRBJ1-5; cdr3_nt: TGTGCCAGCTCAACCCAGGGTCAGCCCCAGCATTTT; cdr3_aa: CASSTQGQPQHF
clone_size: NA; d_call: NA; v_call: TRBV9; j_call: TRBJ1-3; cdr3_nt: TGTGCCAGCAGCGCGATGACAATCGGAAACACCATATATTTT; cdr3_aa: CASSAMTIGNTIYF
clone_size: NA; d_call: NA; v_call: TRBV7-9; j_call: TRBJ1-2; cdr3_nt: TGTGCCAGCAGCTTCCAGGGCCACTATGGCTACACCTTC; cdr3_aa: CASSFQGHYGYTF
clone_size: NA; d_call: NA; v_call: TRBV3-1/TRBV3-2; j_call: TRBJ1-2; cdr3_nt: TGTGCCAGCAGCCAAGATCTTACTGCCTATGGCTACACCTTC; cdr3_aa: CASSQDLTAYGYTF
clone_size: NA; d_call: NA; v_call: TRBV2; j_call: TRBJ1-6; cdr3_nt: TGTGCCAGCAGTGGGCAGGGATTGGGTCGTTCACCCCTCCACTTT; cdr3_aa: CASSGQGLGRSPLHF